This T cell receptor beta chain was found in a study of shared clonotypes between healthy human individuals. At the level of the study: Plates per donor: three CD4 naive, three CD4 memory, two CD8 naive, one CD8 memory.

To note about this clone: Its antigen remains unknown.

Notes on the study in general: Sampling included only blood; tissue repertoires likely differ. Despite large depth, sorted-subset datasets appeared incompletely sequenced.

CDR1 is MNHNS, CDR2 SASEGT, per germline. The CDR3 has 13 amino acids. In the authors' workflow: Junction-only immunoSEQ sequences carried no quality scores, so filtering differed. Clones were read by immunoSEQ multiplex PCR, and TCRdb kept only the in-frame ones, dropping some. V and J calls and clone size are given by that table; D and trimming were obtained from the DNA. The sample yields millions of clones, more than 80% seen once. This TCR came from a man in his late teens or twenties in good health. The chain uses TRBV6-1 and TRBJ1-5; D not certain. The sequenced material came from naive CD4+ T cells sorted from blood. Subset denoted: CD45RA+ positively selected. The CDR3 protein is CAAGLAGNQPQHF. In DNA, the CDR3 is TGTGCTGCAGGCCTCGCGGGCAATCAGCCCCAGCATTTT.